These T cell receptor beta chains were read from a single sample in a study of shared clonotypes between healthy human individuals. Libraries were prepared by immunoSEQ multiplex PCR; TCRdb keeps only in-frame clonotypes and omits some of them. The sample consists of millions of clones, about 92% of them appearing once. The sequenced material came from naive CD8+ T cells from PBMCs. These TCRs come from a man aged 18 to 29 in good health. Some clones in this sample may be carry-over from other donors' samples. The CDR3 runs from the conserved cysteine through the conserved F or W. The D gene is left open where the match is weak.

13	-	TRBV28	TRBJ2-7	CASSLNSFDEQYF	TGTGCCAGCAGTTTAAATAGTTTCGACGAGCAGTACTTC
17	TRBD1	TRBV7-9	TRBJ2-2	CASSSGLDRDRTGELFF	TGTGCCAGCAGCTCCGGGCTAGACAGGGATCGTACCGGGGAGCTGTTTTTT
14	-	TRBV9	TRBJ1-2	CASSVPGANYGYTF	TGTGCCAGCAGCGTTCCGGGCGCTAACTATGGCTACACCTTC
13	TRBD1	TRBV29-1	TRBJ1-2	CSVQGAPDYGYTF	TGCAGCGTTCAGGGGGCGCCGGACTATGGCTACACCTTC
12	-	TRBV9	TRBJ1-2	CASSSRTTPATF	TGTGCCAGCAGCAGTCGGACGACGCCCGCCACCTTC
11	-	TRBV20-1	TRBJ1-1	CSAPWGPEAFF	TGCAGTGCTCCTTGGGGCCCTGAAGCTTTCTTT
16	TRBD2	TRBV5-6	TRBJ2-1	CASSFPGREVRNEQFF	TGTGCCAGCAGCTTCCCTGGGCGGGAGGTGCGCAATGAGCAGTTCTTC
16	TRBD2	TRBV4-3	TRBJ2-7	CASSQATSGSSYEQYF	TGCGCCAGCAGCCAAGCGACTAGCGGGAGCTCCTACGAGCAGTACTTC
15	-	TRBV5-4	TRBJ2-7	CASSFEDHPANEQYF	TGTGCCAGCAGCTTTGAAGACCACCCGGCTAACGAGCAGTACTTC
12	-	TRBV27	TRBJ2-7	CASRDAGYEQYF	TGTGCCAGCAGGGACGCAGGCTACGAGCAGTACTTC
15	TRBD2	TRBV13	TRBJ2-7	CASSSGTSGSFEQYF	TGTGCCAGCAGCTCAGGGACTAGCGGGAGTTTCGAGCAGTACTTC
14	-	TRBV6-5	TRBJ2-2	CASSYSQGAGELFF	TGTGCCAGCAGTTACTCGCAGGGAGCCGGGGAGCTGTTTTTT
16	-	TRBV19	TRBJ1-3	CASSIWSEGSGNTIYF	TGTGCCAGTAGTATATGGAGTGAGGGCTCTGGAAACACCATATATTTT
17	TRBD2	TRBV19	TRBJ2-1	CASSIDLETSGYNEQFF	TGTGCCAGTAGTATAGATCTAGAGACTAGCGGCTACAATGAGCAGTTCTTC
15	TRBD1	TRBV15	TRBJ1-5	CATSRGSGGGQPQHF	TGTGCCACCAGCAGAGGATCAGGGGGCGGGCAGCCCCAGCATTTT
16	-	TRBV28	TRBJ2-1	CASSLIRTGAHNEQFF	TGTGCCAGCAGTTTAATCCGGACGGGGGCCCACAATGAGCAGTTCTTC
15	-	TRBV9	TRBJ1-1	CASSPPGGGGTEAFF	TGTGCCAGCAGCCCCCCGGGAGGAGGAGGGACTGAAGCTTTCTTT
15	-	TRBV6-1	TRBJ2-7	CASSEGFGVSYEQYF	TGTGCCAGCAGTGAAGGGTTCGGGGTTTCCTACGAGCAGTACTTC
19	TRBD1	TRBV28	TRBJ1-2	CASSYAGGVRAWANYGYTF	TGTGCCAGCAGCTATGCAGGGGGCGTACGGGCATGGGCTAACTATGGCTACACCTTC
17	-	TRBV11-2	TRBJ2-4	CASSLAGWGKDVHIQYF	TGTGCCAGCAGCTTGGCGGGGTGGGGAAAGGATGTTCACATTCAGTACTTC
15	TRBD1	TRBV5-4	TRBJ1-2	CASSTDRGGNYGYTF	TGTGCCAGCAGCACGGACAGGGGGGGAAACTATGGCTACACCTTC
15	-	TRBV4-1	TRBJ2-7	CASSQVKTSSYEQYF	TGCGCCAGCAGCCAAGTAAAAACTAGCTCCTACGAGCAGTACTTC
16	-	TRBV27	TRBJ2-3	CASSLSSPRGADTQYF	TGTGCCAGCAGTTTATCGTCGCCTAGAGGTGCAGATACGCAGTATTTT
14	TRBD2	TRBV5-1	TRBJ2-7	CASSSSGSAGEQYF	TGCGCCAGCAGCTCTAGCGGGAGCGCCGGCGAGCAGTACTTC
15	-	TRBV4-3	TRBJ2-7	CASSQEVSNSYEQYF	TGCGCCAGCAGCCAAGAGGTCAGCAACTCCTACGAGCAGTACTTC
14	-	TRBV27	TRBJ2-1	CASSLGWRLNEQFF	TGTGCCAGCAGTTTAGGGTGGCGGCTCAATGAGCAGTTCTTC
14	-	TRBV7-2	TRBJ2-7	CASSPSRGSYEQYF	TGTGCCAGCAGCCCCAGCAGGGGCAGCTACGAGCAGTACTTC
14	-	TRBV7-2	TRBJ1-2	CASSFQMGSRGYTF	TGTGCCAGCAGCTTTCAAATGGGCTCGAGGGGCTACACCTTC
15	-	TRBV7-9	TRBJ1-2	CASSQSVPGLYGYTF	TGTGCCAGCAGCCAATCTGTACCGGGACTCTATGGCTACACCTTC
18	TRBD2	TRBV7-9	TRBJ2-6	CASSHPGLARPGANVLTF	TGTGCCAGCAGCCACCCGGGACTAGCCCGCCCTGGGGCCAACGTCCTGACTTTC
15	TRBD2	TRBV7-9	TRBJ2-1	CASIPGGISYNEQFF	TGTGCCAGCATCCCCGGGGGGATCTCCTACAATGAGCAGTTCTTC
16	-	TRBV19	TRBJ1-1	CASSQHWGGLNTEAFF	TGTGCCAGTAGCCAACACTGGGGAGGGTTAAACACTGAAGCTTTCTTT
17	TRBD2	TRBV18	TRBJ2-7	CASSPPEREGPHYEQYF	TGTGCCAGCTCACCACCGGAGAGGGAGGGCCCTCACTACGAGCAGTACTTC